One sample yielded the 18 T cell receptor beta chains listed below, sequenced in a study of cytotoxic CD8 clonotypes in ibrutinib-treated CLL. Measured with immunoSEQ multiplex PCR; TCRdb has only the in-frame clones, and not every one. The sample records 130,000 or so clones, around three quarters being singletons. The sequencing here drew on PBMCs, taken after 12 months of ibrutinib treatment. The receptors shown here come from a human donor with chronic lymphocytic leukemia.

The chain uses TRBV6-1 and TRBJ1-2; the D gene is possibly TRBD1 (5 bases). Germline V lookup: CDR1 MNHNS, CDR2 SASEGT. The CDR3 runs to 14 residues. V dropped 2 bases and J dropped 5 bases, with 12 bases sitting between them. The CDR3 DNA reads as TGTGCCAGCAGTGAATCTTGGACAAAATATGGCTACACCTTC. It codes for CASSESWTKYGYTF.

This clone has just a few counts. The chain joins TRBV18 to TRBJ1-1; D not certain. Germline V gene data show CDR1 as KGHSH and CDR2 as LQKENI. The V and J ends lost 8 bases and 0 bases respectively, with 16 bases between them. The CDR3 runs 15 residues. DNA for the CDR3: TGTGCCAGCACGCCGAGGGTGAGCATGAACACTGAAGCTTTCTTT. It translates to CASTPRVSMNTEAFF. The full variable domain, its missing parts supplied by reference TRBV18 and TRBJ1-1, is NAGVMQNPRHLVRRRGQEARLRCSPMKGHSHVYWYRQLPEEGLKFMVYLQKENIIDESGMPKERFSAEFPKEGPSILRIQQVVRGDSAAYFCASTPRVSMNTEAFFGQGTRLTVV.

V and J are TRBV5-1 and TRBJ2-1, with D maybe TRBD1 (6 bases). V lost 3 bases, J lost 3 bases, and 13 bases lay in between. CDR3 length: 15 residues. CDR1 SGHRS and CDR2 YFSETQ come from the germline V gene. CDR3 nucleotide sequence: TGCGCCAGCAGCTCAAAACAGGGCATCTACAATGAGCAGTTCTTC. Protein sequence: CASSSKQGIYNEQFF.

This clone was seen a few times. The chain's CDR3 is CASSSRTGGGTGELFF. CDR3 nucleotide sequence: TGTGCCAGCAGCTCGAGGACAGGGGGCGGTACCGGGGAGCTGTTTTTT. The V and J genes are TRBV7-9 and TRBJ2-2; TRBD1 agrees at 11 bases. V was pared by 4 bases and J by 5 bases, with 6 bases of the junction left unmatched. This CDR3 has 16 amino acids. CDR1 is SEHNR, CDR2 FQNEAQ, per germline (reference sequence).

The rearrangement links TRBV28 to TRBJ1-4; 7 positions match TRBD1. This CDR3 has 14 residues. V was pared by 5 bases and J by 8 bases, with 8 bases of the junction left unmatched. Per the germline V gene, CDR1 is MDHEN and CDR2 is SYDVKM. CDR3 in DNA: TGTGCCAGCAGTCCGACAGGGATAAGGGAAAAACTGTTTTTT. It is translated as CASSPTGIREKLFF.

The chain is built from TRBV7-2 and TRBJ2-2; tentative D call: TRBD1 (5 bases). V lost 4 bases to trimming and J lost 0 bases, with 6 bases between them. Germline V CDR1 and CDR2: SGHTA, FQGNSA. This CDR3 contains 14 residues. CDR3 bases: TGTGCCAGCAGCTGGACACCGAACACCGGGGAGCTGTTTTTT. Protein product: CASSWTPNTGELFF.

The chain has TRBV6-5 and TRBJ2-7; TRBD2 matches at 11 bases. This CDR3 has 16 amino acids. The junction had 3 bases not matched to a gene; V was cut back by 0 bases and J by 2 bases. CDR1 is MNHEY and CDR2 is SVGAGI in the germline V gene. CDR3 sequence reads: CASSYSGLAGAYEQYF. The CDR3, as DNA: TGTGCCAGCAGTTACTCCGGACTAGCGGGTGCCTACGAGCAGTACTTC.

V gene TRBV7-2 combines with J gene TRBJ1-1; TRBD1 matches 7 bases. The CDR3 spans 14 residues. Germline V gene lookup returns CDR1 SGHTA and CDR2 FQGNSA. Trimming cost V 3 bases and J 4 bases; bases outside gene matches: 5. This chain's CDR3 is CASSFAGGGTEAFF. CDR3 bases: TGTGCCAGCAGCTTCGCAGGGGGTGGCACTGAAGCTTTCTTT.

CDR3 coding DNA: TGTGCCACCAGCACGCGATTCGGACAGTTATCCTACGAGCAGTACTTC. It codes for CATSTRFGQLSYEQYF. The chain employs TRBV15 and TRBJ2-7, with D possibly matching TRBD1 (6 bases). The CDR3 sequence is 16 residues long. Trimming removed 4 bases from V and 1 base from J, with 17 bases in between. Per germline, CDR1 LNHNV and CDR2 YYDKDF (reference sequence).

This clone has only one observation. The CDR3, as DNA: TGTGCCAGCAGTTACTTGGGCTACGTCTACACCGGGGAGCTGTTTTTT. This gives the protein CASSYLGYVYTGELFF. The V gene is TRBV6-5, the J gene TRBJ2-2, with unresolved D. With 1 base removed from V and 3 bases from J, the gap between germline ends came to 12 bases. The CDR3 length is 16 residues. Germline-derived CDR1 and CDR2 are MNHEY and SVGAGI.

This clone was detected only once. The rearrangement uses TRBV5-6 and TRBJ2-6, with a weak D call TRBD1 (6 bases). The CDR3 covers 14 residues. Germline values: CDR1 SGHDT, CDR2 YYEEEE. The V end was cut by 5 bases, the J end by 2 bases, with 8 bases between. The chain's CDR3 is CASRGAAGANVLTF. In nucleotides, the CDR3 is TGTGCCAGCAGGGGGGCCGCTGGGGCCAACGTCCTGACTTTC.

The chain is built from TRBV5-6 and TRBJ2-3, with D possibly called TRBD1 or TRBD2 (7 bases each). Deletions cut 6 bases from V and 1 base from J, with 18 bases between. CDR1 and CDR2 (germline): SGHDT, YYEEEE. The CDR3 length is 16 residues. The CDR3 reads CASNLGGDSGTDTQYF. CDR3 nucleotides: TGTGCCAGCAACCTTGGGGGGGACAGCGGCACAGATACGCAGTATTTT.

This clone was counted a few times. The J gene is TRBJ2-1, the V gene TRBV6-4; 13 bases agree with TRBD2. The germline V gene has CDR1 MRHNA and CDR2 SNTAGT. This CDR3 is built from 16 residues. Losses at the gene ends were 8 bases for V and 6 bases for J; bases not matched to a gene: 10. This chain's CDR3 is CASPGLAGSSFNEQFF. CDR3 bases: TGTGCCAGCCCGGGACTAGCGGGATCTAGTTTCAATGAGCAGTTCTTC.

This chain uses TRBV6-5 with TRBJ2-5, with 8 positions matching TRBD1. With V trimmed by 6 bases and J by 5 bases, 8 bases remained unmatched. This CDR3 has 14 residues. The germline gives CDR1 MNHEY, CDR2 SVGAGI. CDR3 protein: CASRRQGIGETQYF. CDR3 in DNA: TGTGCCAGCAGAAGACAGGGGATTGGGGAGACCCAGTACTTC.

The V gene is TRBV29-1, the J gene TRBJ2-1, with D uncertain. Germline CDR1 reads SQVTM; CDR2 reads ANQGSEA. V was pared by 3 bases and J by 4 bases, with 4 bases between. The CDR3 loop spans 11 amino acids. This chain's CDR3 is CSVEDYNEQFF. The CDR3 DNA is TGCAGCGTTGAGGATTACAATGAGCAGTTCTTC.

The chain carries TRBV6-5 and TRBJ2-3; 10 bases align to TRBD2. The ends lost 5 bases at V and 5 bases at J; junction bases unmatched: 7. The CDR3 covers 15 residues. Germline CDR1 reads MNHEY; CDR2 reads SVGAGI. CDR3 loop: CASSRLAGAIDTQYF. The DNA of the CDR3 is TGTGCCAGCAGTCGCCTAGCGGGAGCGATAGATACGCAGTATTTT.

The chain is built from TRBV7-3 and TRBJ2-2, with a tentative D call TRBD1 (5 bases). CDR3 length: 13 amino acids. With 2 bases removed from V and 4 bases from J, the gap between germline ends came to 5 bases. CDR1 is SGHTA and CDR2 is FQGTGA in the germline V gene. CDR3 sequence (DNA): TGTGCCAGCAGCTTACAGGGCACCGGGGAGCTGTTTTTT. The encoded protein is CASSLQGTGELFF.

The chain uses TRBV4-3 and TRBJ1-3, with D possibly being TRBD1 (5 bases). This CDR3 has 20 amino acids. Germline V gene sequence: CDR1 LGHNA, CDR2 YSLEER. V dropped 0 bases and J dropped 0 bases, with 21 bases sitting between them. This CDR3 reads CASSQDEWDEVRHSGNTIYF. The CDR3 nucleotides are TGCGCCAGCAGCCAAGATGAATGGGACGAAGTTCGACACTCTGGAAACACCATATATTTT.